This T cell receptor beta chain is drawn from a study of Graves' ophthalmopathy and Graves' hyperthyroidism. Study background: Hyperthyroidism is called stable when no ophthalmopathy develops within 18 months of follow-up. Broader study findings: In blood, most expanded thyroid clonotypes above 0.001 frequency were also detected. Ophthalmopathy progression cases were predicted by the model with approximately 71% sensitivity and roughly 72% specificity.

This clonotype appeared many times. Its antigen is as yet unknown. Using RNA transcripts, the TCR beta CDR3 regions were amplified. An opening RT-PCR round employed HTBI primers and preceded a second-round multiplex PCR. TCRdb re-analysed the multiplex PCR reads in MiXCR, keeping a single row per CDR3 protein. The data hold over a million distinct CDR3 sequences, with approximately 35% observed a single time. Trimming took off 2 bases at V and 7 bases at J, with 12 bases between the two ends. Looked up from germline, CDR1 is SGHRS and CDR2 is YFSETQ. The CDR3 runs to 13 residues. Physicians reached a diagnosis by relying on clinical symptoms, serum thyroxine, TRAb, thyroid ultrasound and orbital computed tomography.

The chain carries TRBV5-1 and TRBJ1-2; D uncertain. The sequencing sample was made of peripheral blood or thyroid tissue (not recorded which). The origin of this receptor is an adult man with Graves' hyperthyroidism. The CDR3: CASSLGTILGYTF. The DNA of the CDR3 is TGCGCCAGCAGCTTAGGAACAATTCTTGGCTACACCTTC.